This TCR beta chain appears in the sequencing data of a study of CD8+ T cells in alopecia areata. This clone has a handful of counts. The sequencing template was cDNA reverse transcribed from extracted RNA. Data came from immunoSEQ multiplex PCR; TCRdb stores just in-frame clones and leaves some out. The table lists about 150,000 clones, roughly 54% of them singletons, with more than 15% in the top ten. The CDR3 spans 16 residues. With V trimmed by 2 bases and J by 4 bases, 9 bases remained unmatched. Germline lookup yields CDR1 KGHSH and CDR2 LQKENI. Treatment reported: oral pan-JAK inhibitor, 5-10 mg twice daily.

The rearrangement joins TRBV18 to TRBJ2-7, with TRBD1 matching over 9 bases. The sample in question was CD8+ T cells sorted from blood, obtained at week 4, from a patient treated with tofacitinib. The sequence derives from a human donor with alopecia areata. The CDR3 region is CASSPGSGTGSYEQYF. For the CDR3, the DNA is TGTGCCAGCTCACCAGGAAGTGGGACAGGGAGTTACGAGCAGTACTTC.